The T cell receptor beta chain described here comes from a study of T cell responses to AZD1222 COVID-19 vaccine. Study results and caveats: Of the AZD1222 recipients, only 5 or 6 were seropositive at baseline. Repertoires were obtained only post-peak T cell response. Per reports, nearly half of all spike-specific TCRs target regions that are unmutated in variants. Spike-wide coverage was observed for vaccine-associated CD4 TCRs, with dominant responses at 160-218 and 743-854.

As regards this clone: Its cognate antigen is unknown. Distinct nucleotide sequences in the sample also encode this CDR3.

Produced via immunoSEQ multiplex PCR; TCRdb's table is partial and in-frame only. The data hold some 140,000 clones, with more than 85% observed a single time. The sample was peripheral blood, taken on day 0 of AZD1222 vaccination. The receptor's source is an adult in good health.

DNA of the CDR3: TGTGCCAGCTCACCAGCCGTAAACACTGAAGCTTTCTTT. Its translation: CASSPAVNTEAFF. The V and J genes are TRBV18 and TRBJ1-1; D not resolved. Trimming took off 2 bases at V and 2 bases at J, with 6 bases between the two ends. The CDR3 extends over 13 amino acids. From germline, CDR1 is KGHSH and CDR2 LQKENI.